This T cell receptor (beta chain) emerged from a study of vaccination and CD4 T cells after COVID-19. Study background: A positive SARS-CoV-2 nasal swab PCR result was recorded for each convalescent patient; about nine were mild and one severe. Researchers treated cells with overlapping spike peptides taken from SARS-CoV-2, HCoV-NL63, HCoV-OC43 and HCoV-229E.

The sample's time point: late sampling 161 to 241 days after vaccination in a few convalescent patients. The treatment here: roughly 10-day PBMC culture with coronavirus spike peptide pools or control peptides (ViraFEST assay). Fresh IL-2 medium was used to replace half of the medium on days 3 and 7. Concerning this clonotype: Its matching antigen is unknown.

The CDR3 runs to 16 residues. The V end was cut by 3 bases, the J end by 4 bases, with 14 bases between. Looked up from germline, CDR1 is SGHNT and CDR2 is YYREEE (reference sequence). The Oncomine TCR Beta short-read assay generated sequence data from the DNA of cultured CD4+ T cells. MiXCR, applied by TCRdb to the PCR reads, yields one record per CDR3 protein. Of 20,000 to 25,000 distinct CDR3 sequences in the sample, about 30% are singletons; the top ten hold approximately 3%. The rearrangement uses TRBV5-4 and TRBJ1-6, with D tentatively TRBD1 (5 bases). Sequencing used CD4+ T cells from blood, cultured in vitro, obtained about 7 months after SARS-CoV-2 vaccination. The TCR comes from a human donor who had recovered from COVID-19. CDR3 residues: CASSSRMGGYNSPLHF. In nucleotides, the CDR3 is TGTGCCAGCAGCTCTCGGATGGGGGGTTATAATTCACCCCTCCACTTT. The full variable domain, its missing parts supplied by reference TRBV5-4 and TRBJ1-6, is ETGVTQSPTHLIKTRGQQVTLRCSSQSGHNTVSWYQQALGQGPQFIFQYYREEENGRGNFPPRFSGLQFPNYSSELNVNALELDDSALYLCASSSRMGGYNSPLHFGNGTRLTVT.